This T cell receptor beta chain emerged from a study of cytomegalovirus exposure and HLA in healthy donors. Findings and caveats of the study: What a later analysis showed was that several of the most significant clusters appeared linked to common viral pathogens. What TCR beta sequences reportedly achieved was accurate prediction of HLA-A and HLA-B alleles in most subjects. TCR beta V- and J-gene trimming was later associated with a missense DCLRE1C variant.

This PCR relied on a set of 60 Vbeta primers and 13 Jbeta primers. This table comes from immunoSEQ multiplex PCR, and its TCRdb copy is limited to in-frame clones, with some not included. The sample records 150,000 to 200,000 clones, 75% to 85% being singletons. Points on this clone: Antigen: not known. Sequence at one end of the junction differs from germline and may be a read error.

This clonotype originated in a woman between 18 and 30 years old in good health and CMV-seropositive. Sample: PBMCs.

The CDR3 spells CATSGQGQGSYEQYF. DNA for the CDR3: TGTGCCACCAGTGGGCAGGGACAGGGGTCCTACGAGCAGTACTTC. The chain has TRBV10-3 and TRBJ2-7, with 10 bases that match TRBD1. The CDR3 is 15 residues long. The germline gives CDR1 ENHRY, CDR2 SYGVKD.